This TCR beta chain appears in the sequencing data of a study of identical twins. TCRdb processed the 5' RACE reads anew with MiXCR; each CDR3 protein has one entry. The sample lists 1.5 million or so distinct CDR3 sequences, about 30% occurring once. This clonotype showed up just a few times. CDR1 DFQATT and CDR2 SNEGSKA come from the germline V gene (reference sequence). This CDR3 has 17 amino acids. The J segment lost 4 bases and the V segment lost 3 bases, leaving 16 bases of the junction unmatched. This clonotype originated in a newborn girl in good health. The V call is TRBV20-1, the J call TRBJ2-3, with 7 bases that match TRBD2. Sequenced: cord blood. CDR3 protein: CSASDLAEESPADTQYF. The CDR3 nucleotides are TGCAGTGCTAGTGACCTAGCGGAAGAGAGCCCTGCAGATACGCAGTATTTT.